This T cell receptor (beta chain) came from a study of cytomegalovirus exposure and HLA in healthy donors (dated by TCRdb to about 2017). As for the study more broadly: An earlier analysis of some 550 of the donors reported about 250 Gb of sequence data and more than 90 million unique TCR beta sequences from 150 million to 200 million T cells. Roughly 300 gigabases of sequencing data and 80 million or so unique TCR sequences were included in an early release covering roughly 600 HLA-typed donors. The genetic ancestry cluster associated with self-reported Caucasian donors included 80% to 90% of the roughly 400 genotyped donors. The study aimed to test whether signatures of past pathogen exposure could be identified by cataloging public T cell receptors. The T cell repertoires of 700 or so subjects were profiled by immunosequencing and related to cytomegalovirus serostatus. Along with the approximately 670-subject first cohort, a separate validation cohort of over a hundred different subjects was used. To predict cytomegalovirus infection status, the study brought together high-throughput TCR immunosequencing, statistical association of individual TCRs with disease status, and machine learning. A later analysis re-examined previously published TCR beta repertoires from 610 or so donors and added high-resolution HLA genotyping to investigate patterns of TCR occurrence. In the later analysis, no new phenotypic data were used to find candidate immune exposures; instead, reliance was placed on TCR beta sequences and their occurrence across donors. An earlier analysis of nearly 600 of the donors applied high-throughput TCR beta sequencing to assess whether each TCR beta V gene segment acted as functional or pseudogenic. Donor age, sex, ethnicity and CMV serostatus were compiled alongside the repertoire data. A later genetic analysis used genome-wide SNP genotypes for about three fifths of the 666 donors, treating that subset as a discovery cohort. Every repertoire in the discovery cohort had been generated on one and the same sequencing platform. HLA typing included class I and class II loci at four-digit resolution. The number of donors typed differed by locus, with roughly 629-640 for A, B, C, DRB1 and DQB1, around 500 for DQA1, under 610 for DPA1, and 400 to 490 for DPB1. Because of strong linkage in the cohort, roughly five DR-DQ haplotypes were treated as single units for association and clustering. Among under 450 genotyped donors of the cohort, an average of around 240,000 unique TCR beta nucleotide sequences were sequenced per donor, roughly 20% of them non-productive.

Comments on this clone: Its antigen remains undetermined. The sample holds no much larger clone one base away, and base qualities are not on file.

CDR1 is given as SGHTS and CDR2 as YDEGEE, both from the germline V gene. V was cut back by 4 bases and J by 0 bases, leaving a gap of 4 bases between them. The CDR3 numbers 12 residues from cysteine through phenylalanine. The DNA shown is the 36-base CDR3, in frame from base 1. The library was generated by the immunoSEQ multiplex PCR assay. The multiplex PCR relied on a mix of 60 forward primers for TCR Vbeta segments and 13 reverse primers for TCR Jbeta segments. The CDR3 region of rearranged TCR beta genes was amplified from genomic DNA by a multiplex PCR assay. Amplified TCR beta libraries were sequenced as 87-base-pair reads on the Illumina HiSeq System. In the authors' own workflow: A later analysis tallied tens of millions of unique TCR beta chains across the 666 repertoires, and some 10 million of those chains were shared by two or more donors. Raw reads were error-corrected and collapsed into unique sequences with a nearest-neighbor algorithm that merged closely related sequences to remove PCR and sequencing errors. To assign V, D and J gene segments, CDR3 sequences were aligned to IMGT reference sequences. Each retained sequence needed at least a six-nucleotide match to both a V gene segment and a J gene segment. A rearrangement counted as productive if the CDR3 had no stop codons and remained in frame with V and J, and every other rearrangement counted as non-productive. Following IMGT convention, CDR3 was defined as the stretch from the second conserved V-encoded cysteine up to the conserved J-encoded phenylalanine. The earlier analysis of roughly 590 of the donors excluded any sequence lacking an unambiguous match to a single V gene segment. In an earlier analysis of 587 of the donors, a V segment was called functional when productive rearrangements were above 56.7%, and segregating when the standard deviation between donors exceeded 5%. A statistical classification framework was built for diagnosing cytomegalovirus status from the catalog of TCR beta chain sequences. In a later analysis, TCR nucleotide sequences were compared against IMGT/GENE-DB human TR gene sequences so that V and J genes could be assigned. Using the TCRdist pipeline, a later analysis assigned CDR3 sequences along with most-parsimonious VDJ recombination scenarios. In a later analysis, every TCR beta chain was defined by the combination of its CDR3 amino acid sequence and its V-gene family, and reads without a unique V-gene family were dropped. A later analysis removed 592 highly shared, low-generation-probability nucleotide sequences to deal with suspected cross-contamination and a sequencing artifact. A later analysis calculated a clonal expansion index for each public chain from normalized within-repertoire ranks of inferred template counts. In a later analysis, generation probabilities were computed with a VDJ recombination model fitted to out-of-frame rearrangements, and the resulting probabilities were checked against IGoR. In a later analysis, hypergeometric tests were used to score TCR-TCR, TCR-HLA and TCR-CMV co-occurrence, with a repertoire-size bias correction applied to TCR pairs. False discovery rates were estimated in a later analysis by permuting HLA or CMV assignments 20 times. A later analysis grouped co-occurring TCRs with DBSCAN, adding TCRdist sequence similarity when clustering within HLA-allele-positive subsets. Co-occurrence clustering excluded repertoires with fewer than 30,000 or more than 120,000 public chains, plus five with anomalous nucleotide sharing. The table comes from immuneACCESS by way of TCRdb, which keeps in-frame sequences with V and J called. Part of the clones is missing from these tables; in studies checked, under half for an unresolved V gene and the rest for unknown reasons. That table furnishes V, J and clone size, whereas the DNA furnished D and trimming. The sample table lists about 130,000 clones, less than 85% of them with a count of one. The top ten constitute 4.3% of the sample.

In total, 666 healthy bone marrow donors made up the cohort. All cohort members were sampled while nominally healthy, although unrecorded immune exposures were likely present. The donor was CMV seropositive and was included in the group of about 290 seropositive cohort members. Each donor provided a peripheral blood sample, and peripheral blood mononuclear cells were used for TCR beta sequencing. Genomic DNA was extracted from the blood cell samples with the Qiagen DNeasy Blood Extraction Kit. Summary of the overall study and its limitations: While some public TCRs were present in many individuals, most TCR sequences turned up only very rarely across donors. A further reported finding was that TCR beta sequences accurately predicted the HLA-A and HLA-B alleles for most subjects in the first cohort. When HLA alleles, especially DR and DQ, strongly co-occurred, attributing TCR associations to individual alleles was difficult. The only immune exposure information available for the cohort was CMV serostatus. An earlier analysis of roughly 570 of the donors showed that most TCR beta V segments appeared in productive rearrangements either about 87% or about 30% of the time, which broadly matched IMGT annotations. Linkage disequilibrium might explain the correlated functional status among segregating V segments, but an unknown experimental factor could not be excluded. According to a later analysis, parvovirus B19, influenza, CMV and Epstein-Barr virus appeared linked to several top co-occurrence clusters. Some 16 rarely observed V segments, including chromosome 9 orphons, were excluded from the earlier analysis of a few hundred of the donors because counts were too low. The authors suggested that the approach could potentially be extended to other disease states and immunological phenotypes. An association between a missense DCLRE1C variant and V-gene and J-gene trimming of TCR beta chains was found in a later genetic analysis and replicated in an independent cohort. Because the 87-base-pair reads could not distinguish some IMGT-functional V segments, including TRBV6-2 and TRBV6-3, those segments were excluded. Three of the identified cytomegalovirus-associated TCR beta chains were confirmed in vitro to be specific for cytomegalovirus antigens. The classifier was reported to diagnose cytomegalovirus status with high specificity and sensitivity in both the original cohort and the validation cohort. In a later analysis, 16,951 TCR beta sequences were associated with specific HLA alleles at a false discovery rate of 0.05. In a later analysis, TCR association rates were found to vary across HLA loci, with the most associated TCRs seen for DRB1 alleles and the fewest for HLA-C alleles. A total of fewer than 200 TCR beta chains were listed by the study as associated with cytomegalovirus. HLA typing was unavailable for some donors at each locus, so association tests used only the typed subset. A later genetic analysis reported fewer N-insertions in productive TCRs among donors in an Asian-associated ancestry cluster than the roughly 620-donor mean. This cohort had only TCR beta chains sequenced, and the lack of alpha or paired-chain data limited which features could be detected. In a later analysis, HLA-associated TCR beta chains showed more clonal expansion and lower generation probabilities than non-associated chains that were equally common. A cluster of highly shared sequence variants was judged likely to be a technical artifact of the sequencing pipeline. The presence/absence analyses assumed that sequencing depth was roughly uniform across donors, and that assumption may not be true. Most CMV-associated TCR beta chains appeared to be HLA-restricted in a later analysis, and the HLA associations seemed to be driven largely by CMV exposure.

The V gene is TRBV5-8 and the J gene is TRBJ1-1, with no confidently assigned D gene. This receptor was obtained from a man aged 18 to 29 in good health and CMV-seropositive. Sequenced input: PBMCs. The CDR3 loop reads CASSPLNTEAFF. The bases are TGTGCCAGCAGCCCTTTGAACACTGAAGCTTTCTTT.